A single sample is the source of the 21 T cell receptor beta chains below, sequenced in a study of beta chain features in type 1 diabetes. General study findings and limits: Researchers report that Type 1 diabetes patients had moderately but significantly shorter TCRB CDR3s across all four CD4+ subsets.

Their recognized antigens are unknown. Investigators reverse transcribed all isolated RNA, so they sequenced expressed TCRB transcripts. Assay: immunoSEQ multiplex PCR; the TCRdb copy retains only in-frame clones and omits some. The sample has hundreds of thousands of clones, approximately 15% seen once. Specimen: naive CD4+ T cells from blood. The receptors shown here come from a man younger than 35 with type 1 diabetes.

This clone showed up just a few times. The chain employs TRBV28 and TRBJ1-1, with 8 bases fitting TRBD1. Germline CDR1 is MDHEN and CDR2 is SYDVKM. With V trimmed by 2 bases and J by 5 bases, 4 bases remained unmatched. This CDR3 has 14 amino acids. Here the CDR3 reads CASSLNRGRTEAFF. The CDR3 DNA sequence: TGTGCCAGCAGTTTAAACAGGGGGAGGACTGAAGCTTTCTTT.

This clone has a handful of counts. Here the CDR3 reads CASSPLRGQSLDGYTF. The CDR3 bases are TGTGCCAGTAGCCCCCTACGGGGACAGAGTCTCGATGGCTACACCTTC. This sequence joins TRBV19 and TRBJ1-2; 7 nucleotides align to TRBD1. Looked up from germline, CDR1 is LNHDA and CDR2 is SQIVND (reference sequence). Unmatched junction bases numbered 16, after V lost 6 bases and J lost 6 bases. The CDR3 spans 16 residues. Complete variable domain (other parts from reference TRBV19 and TRBJ1-2): DGGITQSPKYLFRKEGQNVTLSCEQNLNHDAMYWYRQDPGQGLRLIYYSQIVNDFQKGDIAEGYSVSREKKESFPLTVTSAQKNPTAFYLCASSPLRGQSLDGYTFGSGTRLTVV.

This clone occurred a few times. V is TRBV28 and J is TRBJ2-7; TRBD2 matches at 7 bases. The trim removed 4 bases at V and 8 bases at J, leaving 5 bases unmatched. Germline V lookup: CDR1 MDHEN, CDR2 SYDVKM. This CDR3 contains 12 residues. The CDR3 DNA reads TGTGCCAGCAGTTCGGGACTAAACAAGCAGTACTTC. It encodes CASSSGLNKQYF.

This clone was observed a handful of times. The gene calls are TRBV15 and TRBJ2-5; no reliable D call. The CDR3 sequence is 15 residues long. Germline CDR1 is LNHNV and CDR2 is YYDKDF (reference sequence). Trimming removed 0 bases at V and 0 bases at J, with 8 bases between. The DNA of the CDR3 is TGTGCCACCAGCAGAGATGTTGGCCACCAAGAGACCCAGTACTTC. It encodes CATSRDVGHQETQYF.

V is TRBV5-1 and J is TRBJ1-1; 8 bases are shared with TRBD1. J lost 6 bases, V lost 6 bases, and 10 bases had no gene match. The CDR3 extends over 14 amino acids. CDR1 is SGHRS, CDR2 YFSETQ, per germline. CDR3 in amino acids: CASNLQGGSAEAFF. The CDR3 DNA reads as TGCGCCAGCAACCTACAGGGGGGTAGCGCTGAAGCTTTCTTT.

The genes are TRBV9 and TRBJ2-1; 9 nucleotides match TRBD2. Trimming cost V 0 bases and J 6 bases; bases outside gene matches: 4. CDR3 length equals 15 residues. CDR1 is SGDLS, CDR2 YYNGEE, per germline. CDR3 sequence reads: CASSVGGGGSNEQFF. CDR3 DNA sequence: TGTGCCAGCAGCGTAGGCGGGGGGGGCTCCAATGAGCAGTTCTTC.

J is TRBJ2-7 and V is TRBV2; 9 nucleotides align to TRBD1. J gave up 5 bases and V 6 bases, and 17 bases lay outside the gene matches. Germline assignment: CDR1 SNHLY and CDR2 FYNNEI. The CDR3 contains 17 residues. The CDR3 DNA sequence: TGTGCCAGCAGCGATTTATCTTTTGACAGGGGGATCGACGAGCAGTACTTC. Encoded protein: CASSDLSFDRGIDEQYF. Filled out from reference TRBV2 and TRBJ2-7, the complete variable domain reads EPEVTQTPSHQVTQMGQEVILRCVPISNHLYFYWYRQILGQKVEFLVSFYNNEISEKSEIFDDQFSVERPDGSNFTLKIRSTKLEDSAMYFCASSDLSFDRGIDEQYFGPGTRLTVT.

The V gene is TRBV19, the J gene TRBJ2-7, with 9 bases fitting TRBD1. The CDR3 runs 12 residues. Germline CDR1 is LNHDA and CDR2 is SQIVND (reference sequence). V was clipped by 9 bases and J by 5 bases; unmatched bases: 5. The CDR3 reads CASGTGMNEQYF. CDR3 nucleotides: TGTGCCAGCGGGACAGGGATGAACGAGCAGTACTTC. Supplemented by reference TRBV19 and TRBJ2-7, the full variable domain reads DGGITQSPKYLFRKEGQNVTLSCEQNLNHDAMYWYRQDPGQGLRLIYYSQIVNDFQKGDIAEGYSVSREKKESFPLTVTSAQKNPTAFYLCASGTGMNEQYFGPGTRLTVT.

This clone showed up just a few times. The J gene is TRBJ1-5, the V gene TRBV5-1, with D unclear. In germline, CDR1 is SGHRS, CDR2 YFSETQ. CDR3 length: 13 amino acids. V shed 4 bases and J shed 4 bases, with 9 bases lying between them. The CDR3 sequence: CASSVGSNQPQHF. The CDR3 DNA reads as TGCGCCAGCAGCGTGGGTTCTAATCAGCCCCAGCATTTT.

This chain connects TRBV6-5 to TRBJ2-2, with 9 nucleotides matching TRBD1. Germline loops: CDR1 MNHEY, CDR2 SVGAGI. The CDR3 loop spans 14 amino acids. V lost 6 bases to trimming and J lost 4 bases; unmatched junction nucleotides: 3. The CDR3 region is CASRDRGSTGELFF. CDR3 bases: TGTGCCAGCAGGGACAGGGGTAGCACCGGGGAGCTGTTTTTT.

In its sample, this clone was seen a few times. The chain couples TRBV19 to TRBJ1-2; D might be TRBD1 (5 bases). V was clipped by 10 bases and J by 3 bases, with 9 bases between them. The germline V gene has CDR1 LNHDA and CDR2 SQIVND (reference sequence). The CDR3 loop spans 11 amino acids. For the CDR3, the DNA is TGTGCCACGGCAGGGTACTATGGCTACACCTTC. It yields the protein CATAGYYGYTF.

V is TRBV7-9 and J is TRBJ2-7, with 12 bases that match TRBD2. CDR1 SEHNR and CDR2 FQNEAQ come from the germline V gene (reference sequence). V shed 1 base and J 7 bases; nucleotides not matched to a gene: 8. The CDR3 consists of 16 residues. The CDR3 DNA is TGTGCCAGCAGCTTAGGGCTAGCGGGAGGGCCTGGAGAGCAGTACTTC. Encoded protein: CASSLGLAGGPGEQYF. Full variable domain (missing parts from reference TRBV7-9 and TRBJ2-7): DTGVSQNPRHKITKRGQNVTFRCDPISEHNRLYWYRQTLGQGPEFLTYFQNEAQLEKSRLLSDRFSAERPKGSFSTLEIQRTEQGDSAMYLCASSLGLAGGPGEQYFGPGTRLTVT.

This clone was counted a few times. The chain carries TRBV5-1 and TRBJ1-2; D unresolved. Germline V gene data show CDR1 as SGHRS and CDR2 as YFSETQ. V lost 4 bases to trimming and J lost 3 bases, with 16 bases between them. This CDR3 has 15 residues. CDR3 protein: CASSPVAQTYYGYTF. The CDR3 region has the DNA TGCGCCAGCAGCCCCGTAGCCCAGACGTACTATGGCTACACCTTC.

This chain connects TRBV23-1 to TRBJ2-7; D is possibly TRBD2 (7 bases). TRBV23-1 falls under the ORF class, with uncertain function. The length of the CDR3 is 16 residues. Deletions cut 0 bases from V and 4 bases from J, with 16 bases between. This chain's CDR3 is CASSQSGGRDGYEQYF. Written as DNA, the CDR3 is TGCGCCAGCAGTCAATCGGGGGGGCGGGATGGTTACGAGCAGTACTTC.

This clone came up a few times. The chain links TRBV27 to TRBJ2-7; D may be TRBD2 (5 bases). V was pared by 7 bases and J by 5 bases, with 12 bases between. Germline loops: CDR1 MNHEY, CDR2 SMNVEV (reference sequence). This CDR3 has 12 amino acids. The CDR3: CASNREGHEQYF. The CDR3 nucleotides are TGTGCCAGCAACCGGGAAGGCCACGAGCAGTACTTC.

The genes are TRBV11-2 and TRBJ2-1, with 8 bases matching TRBD2. CDR3 size: 16 residues. In germline, CDR1 is SGHAT, CDR2 FQNNGV. The trim removed 5 bases at V and 1 base at J, leaving 7 bases unmatched. The DNA for the CDR3 is TGTGCCAGCAGCCGGGATGTAGCGGGATCCTACAATGAGCAGTTCTTC. Translating it yields CASSRDVAGSYNEQFF.

This clone has a handful of counts. In DNA, the CDR3 is TGTGCCAGCAGCTTACCTAGCACAGATACGCAGTATTTT. It translates to CASSLPSTDTQYF. The chain couples TRBV7-2 to TRBJ2-3; D is unresolved. V gave up 2 bases and J gave up 0 bases, with 3 bases separating them. CDR1 is SGHTA and CDR2 is FQGNSA in the germline V gene. The CDR3 runs to 13 residues.

The chain is built from TRBV5-1 and TRBJ2-7, with D hard to call. The V gene's germline CDR1 is SGHRS and CDR2 YFSETQ. The V and J ends lost 0 bases and 1 base respectively, with 5 bases between them. This CDR3 is 13 amino acids long. This CDR3 is CASSLGASYEQYF. The CDR3 nucleotides are TGCGCCAGCAGCTTGGGCGCATCCTACGAGCAGTACTTC. The full variable domain, in which reference TRBV5-1 and TRBJ2-7 provide the parts outside the CDR3, is KAGVTQTPRYLIKTRGQQVTLSCSPISGHRSVSWYQQTPGQGLQFLFEYFSETQRNKGNFPGRFSGRQFSNSRSEMNVSTLELGDSALYLCASSLGASYEQYFGPGTRLTVT.

This sequence joins TRBV7-2 and TRBJ2-7; D remains ambiguous. Trimming shortened V by 4 bases and J by 2 bases, and 9 bases separated the two germline ends. The germline CDR1 and CDR2 sequences are SGHTA and FQGNSA. CDR3 size: 13 residues. The DNA of the CDR3 is TGTGCCAGCAGCTGGGCATTGACCTACGAGCAGTACTTC. This encodes CASSWALTYEQYF.

The chain joins TRBV9 to TRBJ1-4; D unclear. The CDR3 loop spans 15 amino acids. V was trimmed by 4 bases and J by 0 bases, leaving 10 bases between them. Germline V CDR1 and CDR2: SGDLS, YYNGEE. CDR3 sequence reads: CASSPREATNEKLFF. For the CDR3, the DNA is TGTGCCAGCAGCCCCCGCGAGGCAACTAATGAAAAACTGTTTTTT.

V gene TRBV5-1 combines with J gene TRBJ2-3; TRBD1 aligns across 10 bases. The germline gives CDR1 SGHRS, CDR2 YFSETQ. There are 15 residues in the CDR3. Trimming removed 4 bases from V and 4 bases from J; junction bases left unmatched: 6. The CDR3: CASSLGQGSADTQYF. CDR3 nucleotides: TGCGCCAGCAGCCTGGGACAGGGGAGCGCAGATACGCAGTATTTT.